Below are 10 T cell receptor beta chains sequenced from a single sample in a study of T-cell reconstitution after alpha-beta-depleted transplantation in children. As it was prepared, the TCRbeta library received unique molecular identifiers. TCRdb ran MiXCR on the PCR reads and lists one entry per CDR3 protein. The sample shows under 450,000 distinct CDR3 sequences, 15% to 20% of them seen only once. The sample consisted of PBMCs, mostly from graft donor cells, taken 360 days after TCRalphabeta/CD19-depleted stem cell transplant. The origin of the receptors is a boy under two years old who had a stem cell transplant for Wiskott-Aldrich syndrome, so the T cells may come from the graft donor.

The chain links TRBV10-3 to TRBJ2-1; 7 bases align to TRBD2. This CDR3 spans 20 amino acids. Germline V CDR1 and CDR2: ENHRY, SYGVKD. Trimming took 4 bases from V and 0 from J; bases not matched to a gene: 18. The CDR3 DNA is TGTGCCATCAGTGGGCCGCACGAGGCGGGAGCCCACAGCTCCTACAATGAGCAGTTCTTC. Translating it yields CAISGPHEAGAHSSYNEQFF.

This clonotype turned up a few times. The V and J genes are TRBV7-2 and TRBJ2-7; D is unclear. CDR1 and CDR2 (germline): SGHTA, FQGNSA. V gave up 1 base and J gave up 2 bases, with 12 bases separating them. The CDR3 extends over 15 amino acids. CDR3 region: CASSLGETPPYEQYF. The CDR3 DNA sequence: TGTGCCAGCAGCTTAGGAGAAACTCCACCCTACGAGCAGTACTTC. The full variable domain, in which reference TRBV7-2 and TRBJ2-7 provide the parts outside the CDR3, is GAGVSQSPSNKVTEKGKDVELRCDPISGHTALYWYRQSLGQGLEFLIYFQGNSAPDKSGLPSDRFSAERTGGSVSTLTIQRTQQEDSAVYLCASSLGETPPYEQYFGPGTRLTVT.

This chain connects TRBV20-1 to TRBJ2-1; D is possibly TRBD1 or TRBD2 (5 bases each). This CDR3 comprises 15 residues. CDR1 DFQATT and CDR2 SNEGSKA come from the germline V gene (reference sequence). The CDR3 region is CIWDQAPGSYNEQFF. For the CDR3, the DNA is TGCATCTGGGACCAGGCTCCGGGCTCCTACAATGAGCAGTTCTTC.

J is TRBJ2-7 and V is TRBV5-1; the D gene could be TRBD1 or TRBD2 (5 bases each). Germline-derived CDR1 and CDR2 are SGHRS and YFSETQ. Trimming left V 2 bases short and J 5 bases short, with 14 bases between. The CDR3 is 14 residues long. CDR3 DNA sequence: TGCGCCAGCAGCTTTAGGGACCGAGCCCACGAGCAGTACTTC. It specifies CASSFRDRAHEQYF.

The chain recombines TRBV27 with TRBJ2-5, with 8 bases matching TRBD2. Trimming at V came to 6 bases and at J to 4 bases, leaving 7 bases not matched to a gene. From germline, CDR1 is MNHEY and CDR2 SMNVEV (reference sequence). CDR3 length equals 14 residues. CDR3 coding DNA: TGTGCCAGCAGCCCACTAGCGGCGGGAGAGACCCAGTACTTC. Amino acid sequence: CASSPLAAGETQYF.

V is TRBV7-2 and J is TRBJ2-6, with D hard to call. CDR1 SGHTA and CDR2 FQGNSA come from the germline V gene. There are 16 residues in the CDR3. Trimming removed 2 bases at V and 2 bases at J, with 10 bases between. CDR3 sequence: CASSLPRIPGANVLTF. The CDR3, as DNA: TGTGCCAGCAGCTTACCCCGTATACCTGGGGCCAACGTCCTGACTTTC.

This chain uses TRBV5-1 with TRBJ2-1; maybe TRBD2 (6 bases). This CDR3 spans 15 amino acids. Trimming took 4 bases from V and 2 from J, leaving 13 bases between them. CDR1 and CDR2 (germline): SGHRS, YFSETQ. Written as DNA, the CDR3 is TGCGCCAGCAGCCCTCATGCGGGGACCTACAATGAGCAGTTCTTC. This codes for CASSPHAGTYNEQFF.

DNA for the CDR3: TGCGCCAGCAGCTTGGGGCAGATCACCTACGAGCAGTACTTC. Its protein product is CASSLGQITYEQYF. The chain is built from TRBV5-1 and TRBJ2-7; D gene ambiguous. V was trimmed by 0 bases and J by 2 bases, leaving 9 bases between them. Germline-derived CDR1 and CDR2 are SGHRS and YFSETQ. This CDR3 is 14 amino acids long.

This clonotype was counted between two and nine times. The chain carries TRBV10-3 and TRBJ1-1; maybe TRBD1 (6 bases). The CDR3 is 17 residues long. The V gene lost 4 bases and the J gene lost 4 bases, with 22 bases spanning the gap. Germline V CDR1 and CDR2: ENHRY, SYGVKD. The CDR3 coding sequence is TGTGCCATCAGTGGGAAACAGGGAGGAGTGGATGGCACTGAAGCTTTCTTT. Protein sequence: CAISGKQGGVDGTEAFF.

This clonotype has just a few counts. The chain combines TRBV5-1 with TRBJ2-7; D gene uncertain. Trimming removed 1 base at V and 2 bases at J, with 10 bases between. The CDR3 consists of 14 residues. Germline V gene data show CDR1 as SGHRS and CDR2 as YFSETQ. The DNA for the CDR3 is TGCGCCAGCAGCTTGATTGGCCTAGCCTACGAGCAGTACTTC. Protein sequence: CASSLIGLAYEQYF.